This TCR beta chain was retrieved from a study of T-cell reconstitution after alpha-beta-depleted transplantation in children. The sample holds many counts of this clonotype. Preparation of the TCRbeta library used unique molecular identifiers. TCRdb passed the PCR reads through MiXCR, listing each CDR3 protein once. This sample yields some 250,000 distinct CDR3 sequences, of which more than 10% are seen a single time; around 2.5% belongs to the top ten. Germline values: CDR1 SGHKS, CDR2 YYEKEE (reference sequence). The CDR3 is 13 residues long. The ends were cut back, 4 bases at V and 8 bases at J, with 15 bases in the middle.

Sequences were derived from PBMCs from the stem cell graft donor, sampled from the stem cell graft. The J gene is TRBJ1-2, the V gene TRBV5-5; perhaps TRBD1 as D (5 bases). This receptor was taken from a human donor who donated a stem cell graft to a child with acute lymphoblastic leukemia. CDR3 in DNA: TGTGCCAGCAGCGTGGGACGGATTATGGGCTACACCTTC. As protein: CASSVGRIMGYTF. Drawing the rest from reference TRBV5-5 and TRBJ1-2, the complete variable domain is DAGVTQSPTHLIKTRGQQVTLRCSPISGHKSVSWYQQVLGQGPQFIFQYYEKEERGRGNFPDRFSARQFPNYSSELNVNALLLGDSALYLCASSVGRIMGYTFGSGTRLTVV.